A single sample is the source of the 25 T cell receptor beta chains below, sequenced in a study of T cell changes during pregnancy in multiple sclerosis (dated by TCRdb to about 2019). To prepare the library, the immunoSEQ multiplex PCR assay was applied. TCRdb stores this immuneACCESS table with in-frame sequences only. Part of the clones is absent; in the studies checked, under half of the shortfall reflects unresolved V genes, and no reason is known for the rest. This sample gives fewer than 60,000 clones in total; approximately 90% of them show up just once. Together, the top ten hold around 3.5% of the sample. Sample: peripheral blood, taken after pregnancy. The receptors were gathered from a female donor in good health, enrolled as a control in a pregnancy study.

The chain combines TRBV9 with TRBJ2-2; D not certain. CDR3 length: 14 amino acids. The germline gives CDR1 SGDLS, CDR2 YYNGEE. V was clipped by 1 base and J by 5 bases, with 9 bases between them. The CDR3 sequence: CASSVSPWTGELFF. The CDR3 nucleotides read TGTGCCAGCAGCGTAAGCCCTTGGACCGGGGAGCTGTTTTTT. Full variable domain (outside the CDR3, taken from reference TRBV9 and TRBJ2-2): DSGVTQTPKHLITATGQRVTLRCSPRSGDLSVYWYQQSLDQGLQFLIQYYNGEERAKGNILERFSAQQFPDLHSELNLSSLELGDSALYFCASSVSPWTGELFFGEGSRLTVL.

This rearrangement joins TRBV6-1 to TRBJ2-2, with 9 bases fitting TRBD1. CDR1 is MNHNS, CDR2 SASEGT, per germline. The trim removed 4 bases at V and 0 bases at J, leaving 3 bases unmatched. This CDR3 has 16 amino acids. The CDR3 sequence is CASSGGTGTNTGELFF. In nucleotides, the CDR3 is TGTGCCAGCAGTGGGGGGACAGGGACGAACACCGGGGAGCTGTTTTTT.

The rearrangement links TRBV11-2 to TRBJ2-3, with 13 bases aligning to TRBD2. Germline V gene data show CDR1 as SGHAT and CDR2 as FQNNGV. This CDR3 has 15 residues. Germline trimming cut 6 bases from V and 4 bases from J; bases unmatched to any gene: 4. The CDR3 DNA is TGTGCCAGCAGACGGACTAGCGGGGGCGCAGATACGCAGTATTTT. This sequence encodes CASRRTSGGADTQYF.

This sequence joins TRBV6-6 and TRBJ1-1; weak D call: TRBD1 (6 bases). Germline values: CDR1 MNHNY, CDR2 SVGAGI (reference sequence). V lost 0 bases and J 0 bases, leaving 8 bases between the germline ends. The length of the CDR3 is 15 residues. CDR3 amino acids: CASSYSGQLNTEAFF. CDR3 sequence (DNA): TGTGCCAGCAGTTACTCGGGACAATTGAACACTGAAGCTTTCTTT.

This chain uses TRBV30 with TRBJ2-6, with 9 nucleotides matching TRBD1. V was pared by 2 bases and J by 2 bases, with 4 bases of the junction left unmatched. Germline V gene data show CDR1 as GTSNPN and CDR2 as SVGIG (reference sequence). CDR3 length: 16 residues. DNA for the CDR3: TGTGCCTGGAGTCGGTACAGGGGGCCTGGGGCCAACGTCCTGACTTTC. Its protein is CAWSRYRGPGANVLTF.

The chain has TRBV9 and TRBJ2-7; perhaps TRBD2 as D (6 bases). The CDR3 is 14 residues long. CDR1 SGDLS and CDR2 YYNGEE come from the germline V gene. V was trimmed by 3 bases and J by 4 bases, leaving 14 bases between them. CDR3 bases: TGTGCCAGCAGCGGGAGGGCTGAGACGTACGAGCAGTACTTC. Translation: CASSGRAETYEQYF.

The chain employs TRBV7-9 and TRBJ1-5, with a possible D match to TRBD1 (5 bases). Germline loops: CDR1 SEHNR, CDR2 FQNEAQ (reference sequence). The ends were cut back, 0 bases at V and 7 bases at J, with 13 bases in the middle. This CDR3 has 15 amino acids. CDR3 amino acids: CASSLAGTPEQPQHF. DNA of the CDR3: TGTGCCAGCAGCTTAGCCGGGACTCCCGAACAGCCCCAGCATTTT.

The V call is TRBV14, the J call TRBJ1-1, with D perhaps matching TRBD1 (5 bases). Germline-derived CDR1 and CDR2 are SGHDN and FVKESK. This CDR3 is 16 amino acids long. V was trimmed by 4 bases and J by 1 base, leaving 16 bases between them. The CDR3 reads CASSPLGTLKNTEAFF. In nucleotides, the CDR3 is TGTGCCAGCAGCCCGCTAGGGACTCTTAAGAACACTGAAGCTTTCTTT.

The V gene is TRBV29-1, the J gene TRBJ2-1, with D possibly being TRBD2 (5 bases). Trimming left V 5 bases short and J 10 bases short, with 12 bases between. Germline V gives CDR1 SQVTM, CDR2 ANQGSEA. The CDR3 totals 11 residues. The CDR3 region has the DNA TGCAGCGTTCCTAGACCGGGGGAGCAGTTCTTC. Its translation: CSVPRPGEQFF.

The gene calls are TRBV6-5 and TRBJ2-2; the D gene is possibly TRBD2 (5 bases). CDR1 is MNHEY, CDR2 SVGAGI, per germline. Trimming took off 0 bases at V and 5 bases at J, with 13 bases between the two ends. The CDR3 length is 16 residues. For the CDR3, the DNA is TGTGCCAGCAGTTACTCGATAACGGGGTTAACCGGGGAGCTGTTTTTT. It yields the protein CASSYSITGLTGELFF.

The chain has TRBV27 and TRBJ2-7, with D maybe TRBD2 (6 bases). This CDR3 is 16 amino acids long. V was clipped by 4 bases and J by 3 bases, with 19 bases between them. Germline loops: CDR1 MNHEY, CDR2 SMNVEV (reference sequence). CDR3 coding DNA: TGTGCCAGCAGTTCCCATACCGGGGAGGATTTCTACGAGCAGTACTTC. It is translated as CASSSHTGEDFYEQYF.

J is TRBJ2-3 and V is TRBV5-4; tentative D call: TRBD1 (6 bases). This CDR3 has 16 residues. V lost 0 bases, J lost 2 bases, and 13 bases lay in between. Germline values: CDR1 SGHNT, CDR2 YYREEE (reference sequence). The DNA of the CDR3 is TGTGCCAGCAGCTTGGGACAGGCCGCCCCCACAGATACGCAGTATTTT. This encodes CASSLGQAAPTDTQYF.

The chain carries TRBV5-6 and TRBJ2-5, with a weak D call TRBD1 (5 bases). V lost 2 bases to trimming and J lost 4 bases, with 9 bases between them. This CDR3 comprises 13 residues. CDR1 is SGHDT and CDR2 is YYEEEE in the germline V gene. The CDR3 bases are TGTGCCAGCAGCTTACTTAGGGGAGAGACCCAGTACTTC. Translation gives CASSLLRGETQYF.

The chain uses TRBV18 and TRBJ2-1, with D possibly being TRBD1 (5 bases). Germline V gene lookup returns CDR1 KGHSH and CDR2 LQKENI. The CDR3 length is 17 residues. Trimming shortened V by 3 bases and J by 6 bases, and 21 bases separated the two germline ends. CDR3 bases: TGTGCCAGCTCACCGGGGCAGGGTCCTGGTTATCTCAATGAGCAGTTCTTC. Translation: CASSPGQGPGYLNEQFF.

V usage is TRBV4-1 and J usage is TRBJ2-5; the D is unclear. CDR3 length: 16 amino acids. V was clipped by 2 bases and J by 5 bases, with 18 bases between them. Germline CDR1 reads MGHRA; CDR2 reads YSYEKL. The CDR3 DNA reads TGCGCCAGCAGCCAAACGGAAACTAAAGCTTCGGAGACCCAGTACTTC. The encoded protein is CASSQTETKASETQYF.

The rearrangement joins TRBV27 to TRBJ1-6; TRBD1 agrees at 7 bases. Trimming removed 5 bases from V and 1 base from J; junction bases left unmatched: 5. The CDR3 is 16 amino acids. CDR1 and CDR2 (germline): MNHEY, SMNVEV (reference sequence). The CDR3 coding sequence is TGTGCCAGCAGTACAGGGGACTGGTCCTATAATTCACCCCTCCACTTT. Protein: CASSTGDWSYNSPLHF.

The rearrangement links TRBV7-2 to TRBJ2-2; 7 positions match TRBD1. CDR3 length: 14 amino acids. The V gene's germline CDR1 is SGHTA and CDR2 FQGNSA. Trimming at V came to 5 bases and at J to 5 bases, leaving 5 bases not matched to a gene. The CDR3 DNA reads as TGTGCCAGCAGCCCCCTCAGGGGGACCGGGGAGCTGTTTTTT. It specifies CASSPLRGTGELFF.

V gene TRBV7-2 combines with J gene TRBJ1-1, with D tentatively TRBD1 (5 bases). There are 15 residues in the CDR3. Per germline, CDR1 SGHTA and CDR2 FQGNSA. Trimming stripped 5 bases from V and 5 bases from J, with 18 bases between. DNA of the CDR3: TGTGCCAGCAGCCCACGGGGGTCGGGATGGACTGAAGCTTTCTTT. It codes for CASSPRGSGWTEAFF.

The chain combines TRBV4-3 with TRBJ2-3; 15 bases are a match to TRBD2. CDR1 is LGHNA, CDR2 YSLEER, per germline. The CDR3 spans 21 residues. With V trimmed by 4 bases and J by 3 bases, 17 bases remained unmatched. This chain's CDR3 is CASSLKMWTSGGDGLTDTQYF. The CDR3 nucleotides are TGCGCCAGCAGCCTTAAAATGTGGACTAGCGGGGGGGACGGGTTAACAGATACGCAGTATTTT.

CDR3 region: CASTSPNEGDTEAFF. CDR3 DNA: TGTGCCAGCACCTCCCCCAACGAGGGGGACACTGAAGCTTTCTTT. This chain connects TRBV6-6 to TRBJ1-1, with D perhaps TRBD1 (6 bases). Germline CDR1 and CDR2: MNHNY and SVGAGI (reference sequence). The CDR3 sequence is 15 residues long. V lost 7 bases and J 3 bases, leaving 18 bases between the germline ends.

This chain's CDR3 is CASSQAVGTGGADTEAFF. The CDR3 DNA reads TGCGCCAGCAGCCAAGCAGTCGGGACAGGGGGCGCGGACACTGAAGCTTTCTTT. This chain links TRBV4-1 with TRBJ1-1, with TRBD1 matching 12 bases. CDR1 and CDR2 (germline): MGHRA, YSYEKL. CDR3 length: 18 residues. Losses at the gene ends were 1 base for V and 3 bases for J; bases not matched to a gene: 9.

This chain uses TRBV7-6 with TRBJ2-2, with 9 bases fitting TRBD1. This CDR3 contains 17 residues. CDR1 is SGHVS, CDR2 FNYEAQ, per germline. V shed 5 bases, J shed 2 bases, and the junction held 9 bases outside the gene matches. CDR3 nucleotide sequence: TGTGCCAGCAGCCACAGTACAGGGGGCTATAACACCGGGGAGCTGTTTTTT. The encoded protein is CASSHSTGGYNTGELFF.

The V call is TRBV5-4, the J call TRBJ1-4, with 7 nucleotides matching TRBD1. The CDR3 covers 13 residues. The V gene end was trimmed by 2 bases and the J gene end by 7 bases; junction bases not matched to a gene: 2. Germline CDR1 reads SGHNT; CDR2 reads YYREEE (reference sequence). The CDR3 is CASSLQGLEKLFF. CDR3 sequence (DNA): TGTGCCAGCAGCTTACAGGGGCTTGAAAAACTGTTTTTT.

The J gene is TRBJ2-5, the V gene TRBV6-1; D uncertain. The end of the DNA aligns better with TRBJ2-7, so the J call may be wrong. The germline V gene encodes CDR1 MNHNS and CDR2 SASEGT. CDR3 length equals 14 residues. Here the CDR3 DNA reads TGTGCCAGCAGAATGGGTGATAGCTCCTACGAGCAGTACTTC. This codes for CASRMGDSSYEQYF.

The chain employs TRBV28 and TRBJ2-1; TRBD2 aligns across 11 bases. From germline, CDR1 is MDHEN and CDR2 SYDVKM. After removal of 5 bases from V and 8 bases from J, the junction contained 11 bases not matched to a gene. The CDR3 is 16 residues long. The CDR3 region has the DNA TGTGCCAGCAGTCTCCTGATAGCGGGAGGGTTGGATGAGCAGTTCTTC. Translated, it gives CASSLLIAGGLDEQFF.